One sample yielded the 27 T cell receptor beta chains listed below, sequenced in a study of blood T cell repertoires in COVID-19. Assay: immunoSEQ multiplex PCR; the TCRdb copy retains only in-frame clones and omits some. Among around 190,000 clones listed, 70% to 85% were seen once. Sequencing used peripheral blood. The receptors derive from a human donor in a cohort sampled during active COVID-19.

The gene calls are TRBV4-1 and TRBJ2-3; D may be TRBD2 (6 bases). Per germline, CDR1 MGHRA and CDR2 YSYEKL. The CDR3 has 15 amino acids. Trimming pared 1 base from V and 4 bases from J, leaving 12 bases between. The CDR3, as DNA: TGCGCCAGCAGCCAAGGGCGGGGAGTCGCAGATACGCAGTATTTT. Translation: CASSQGRGVADTQYF.

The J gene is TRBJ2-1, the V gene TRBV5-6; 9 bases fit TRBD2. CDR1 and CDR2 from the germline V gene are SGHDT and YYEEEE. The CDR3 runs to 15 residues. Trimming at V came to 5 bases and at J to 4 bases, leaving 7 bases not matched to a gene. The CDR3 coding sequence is TGTGCCAGCAGATACGGGACTAGCAGTTACAATGAGCAGTTCTTC. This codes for CASRYGTSSYNEQFF.

CDR3 nucleotide sequence: TGCGCCAGCAGCAAAGCTAGCGGGCGGGGGGATGAGCAGTTCTTC. It encodes CASSKASGRGDEQFF. V usage is TRBV5-1 and J usage is TRBJ2-1; 8 bases line up with TRBD2. This CDR3 spans 15 amino acids. V dropped 4 bases and J dropped 8; count of bases not matched to a gene: 11. The germline gives CDR1 SGHRS, CDR2 YFSETQ.

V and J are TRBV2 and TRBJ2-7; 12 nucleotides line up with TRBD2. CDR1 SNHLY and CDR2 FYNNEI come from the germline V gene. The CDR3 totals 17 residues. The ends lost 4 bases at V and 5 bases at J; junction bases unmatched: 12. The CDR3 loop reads CASSGTSGTPLGDEQYF. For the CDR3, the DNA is TGTGCCAGCAGTGGGACTAGCGGGACACCTCTCGGGGACGAGCAGTACTTC.

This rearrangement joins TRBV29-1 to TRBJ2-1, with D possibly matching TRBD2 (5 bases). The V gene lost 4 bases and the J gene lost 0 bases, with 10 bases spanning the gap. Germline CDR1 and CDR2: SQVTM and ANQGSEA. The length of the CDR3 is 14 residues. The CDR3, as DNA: TGCAGCGTTGGTCGGGGATTCTCCTACAATGAGCAGTTCTTC. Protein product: CSVGRGFSYNEQFF.

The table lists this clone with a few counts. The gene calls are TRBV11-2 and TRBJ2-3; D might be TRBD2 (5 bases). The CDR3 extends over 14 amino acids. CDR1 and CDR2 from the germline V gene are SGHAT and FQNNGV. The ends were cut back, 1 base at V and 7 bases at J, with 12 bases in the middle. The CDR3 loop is CASSLAGFSNTQYF. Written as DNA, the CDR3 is TGTGCCAGCAGCTTAGCGGGGTTTTCAAATACGCAGTATTTT.

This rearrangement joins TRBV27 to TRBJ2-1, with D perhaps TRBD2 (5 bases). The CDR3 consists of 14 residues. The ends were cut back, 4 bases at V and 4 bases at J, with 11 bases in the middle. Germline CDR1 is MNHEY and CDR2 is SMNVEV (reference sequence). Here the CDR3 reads CASSSGNRYNEQFF. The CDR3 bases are TGTGCCAGCAGTTCGGGAAATCGTTACAATGAGCAGTTCTTC.

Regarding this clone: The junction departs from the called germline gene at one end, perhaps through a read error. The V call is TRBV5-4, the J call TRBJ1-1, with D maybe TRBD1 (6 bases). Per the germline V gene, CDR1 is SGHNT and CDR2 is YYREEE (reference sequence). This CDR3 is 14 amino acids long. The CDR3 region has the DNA TGTGCCAGCAGCCTCAAAACAGGGAACCCTGAAGCTTTCTTT. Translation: CASSLKTGNPEAFF.

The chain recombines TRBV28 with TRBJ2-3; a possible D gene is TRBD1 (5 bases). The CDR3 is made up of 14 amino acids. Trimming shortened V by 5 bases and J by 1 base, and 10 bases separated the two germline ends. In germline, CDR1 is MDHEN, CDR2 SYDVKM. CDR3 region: CASSDVRGTDTQYF. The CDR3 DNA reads TGTGCCAGCAGTGACGTCAGGGGCACAGATACGCAGTATTTT.

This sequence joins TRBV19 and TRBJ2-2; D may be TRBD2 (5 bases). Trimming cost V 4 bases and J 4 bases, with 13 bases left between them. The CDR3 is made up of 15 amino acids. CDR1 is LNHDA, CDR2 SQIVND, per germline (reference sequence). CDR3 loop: CASSSGAAGTGELFF. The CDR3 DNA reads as TGTGCCAGTAGTAGCGGAGCGGCGGGCACCGGGGAGCTGTTTTTT.

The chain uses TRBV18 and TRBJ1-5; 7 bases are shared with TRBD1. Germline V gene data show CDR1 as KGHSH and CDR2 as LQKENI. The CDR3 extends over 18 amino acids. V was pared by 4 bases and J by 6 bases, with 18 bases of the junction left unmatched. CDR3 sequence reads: CASSLQGVEGPQGQPQHF. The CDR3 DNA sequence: TGTGCCAGCTCACTCCAGGGGGTTGAAGGCCCACAAGGTCAGCCCCAGCATTTT.

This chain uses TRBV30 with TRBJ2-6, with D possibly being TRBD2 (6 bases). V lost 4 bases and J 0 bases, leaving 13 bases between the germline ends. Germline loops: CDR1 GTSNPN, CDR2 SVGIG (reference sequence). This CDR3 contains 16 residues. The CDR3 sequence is CAWTTGGSSGANVLTF. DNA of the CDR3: TGTGCCTGGACCACCGGGGGTAGCTCTGGGGCCAACGTCCTGACTTTC.

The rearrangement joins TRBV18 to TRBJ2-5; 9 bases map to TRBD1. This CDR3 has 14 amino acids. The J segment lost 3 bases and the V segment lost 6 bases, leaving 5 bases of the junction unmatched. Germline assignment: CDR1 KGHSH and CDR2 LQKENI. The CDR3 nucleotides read TGTGCCAGCTCCCTCCGGACAGGGGAAGAGACCCAGTACTTC. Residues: CASSLRTGEETQYF.

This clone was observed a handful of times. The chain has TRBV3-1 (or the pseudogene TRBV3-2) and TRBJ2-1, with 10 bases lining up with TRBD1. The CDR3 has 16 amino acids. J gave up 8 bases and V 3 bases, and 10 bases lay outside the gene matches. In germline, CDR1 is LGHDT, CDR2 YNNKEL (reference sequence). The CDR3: CASSQGRDRGGYEQFF. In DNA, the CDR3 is TGTGCCAGCAGCCAGGGACGGGACAGGGGTGGTTATGAGCAGTTCTTC.

The CDR3 bases are TGCGCCAGCAGCCAAGATTTCGGGAGGGGCACAGATACGCAGTATTTT. Translated: CASSQDFGRGTDTQYF. The chain combines TRBV4-1 with TRBJ2-3, with 8 positions matching TRBD2. The CDR3 is made up of 16 amino acids. Germline V gene lookup returns CDR1 MGHRA and CDR2 YSYEKL. V was clipped by 0 bases and J by 1 base; unmatched bases: 3.

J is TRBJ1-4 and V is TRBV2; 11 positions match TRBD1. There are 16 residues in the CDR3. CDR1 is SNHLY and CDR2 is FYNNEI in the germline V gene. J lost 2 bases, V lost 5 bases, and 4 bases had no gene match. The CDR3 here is CASSRTGGSTNEKLFF. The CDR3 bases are TGTGCCAGCAGTAGGACAGGGGGCTCTACTAATGAAAAACTGTTTTTT.

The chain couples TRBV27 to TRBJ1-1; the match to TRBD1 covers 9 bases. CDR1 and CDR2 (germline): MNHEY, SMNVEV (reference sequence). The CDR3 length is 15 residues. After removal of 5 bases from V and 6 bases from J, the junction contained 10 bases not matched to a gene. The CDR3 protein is CASSPSTGGKAEAFF. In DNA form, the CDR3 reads TGTGCCAGCAGTCCCTCGACAGGGGGTAAGGCTGAAGCTTTCTTT.

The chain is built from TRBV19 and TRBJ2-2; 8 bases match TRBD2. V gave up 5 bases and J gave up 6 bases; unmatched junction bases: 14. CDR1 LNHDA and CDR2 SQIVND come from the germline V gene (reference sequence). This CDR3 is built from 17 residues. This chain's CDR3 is CASSLLSGALGAGELFF. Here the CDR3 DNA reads TGTGCCAGTAGTCTCCTTAGCGGGGCTCTCGGGGCCGGGGAGCTGTTTTTT. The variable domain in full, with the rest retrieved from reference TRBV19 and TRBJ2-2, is DGGITQSPKYLFRKEGQNVTLSCEQNLNHDAMYWYRQDPGQGLRLIYYSQIVNDFQKGDIAEGYSVSREKKESFPLTVTSAQKNPTAFYLCASSLLSGALGAGELFFGEGSRLTVL.

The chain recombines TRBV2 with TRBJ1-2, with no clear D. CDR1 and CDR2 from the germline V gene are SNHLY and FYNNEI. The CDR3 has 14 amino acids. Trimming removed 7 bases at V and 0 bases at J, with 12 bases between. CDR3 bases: TGTGCCAGCACCGAGGGCGGAGCTAACTATGGCTACACCTTC. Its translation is CASTEGGANYGYTF.

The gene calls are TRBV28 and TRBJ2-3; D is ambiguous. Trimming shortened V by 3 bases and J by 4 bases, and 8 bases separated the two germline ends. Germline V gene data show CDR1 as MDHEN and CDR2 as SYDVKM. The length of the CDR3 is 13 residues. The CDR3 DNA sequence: TGTGCCAGCAGTTTCTCAGGCGCAGATACGCAGTATTTT. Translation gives CASSFSGADTQYF.

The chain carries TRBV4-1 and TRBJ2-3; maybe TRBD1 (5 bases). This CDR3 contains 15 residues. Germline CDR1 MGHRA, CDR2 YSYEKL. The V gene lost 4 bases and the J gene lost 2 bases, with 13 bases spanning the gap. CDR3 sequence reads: CASSPGDSHTDTQYF. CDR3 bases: TGCGCCAGCAGCCCCGGCGACAGCCACACAGATACGCAGTATTTT.

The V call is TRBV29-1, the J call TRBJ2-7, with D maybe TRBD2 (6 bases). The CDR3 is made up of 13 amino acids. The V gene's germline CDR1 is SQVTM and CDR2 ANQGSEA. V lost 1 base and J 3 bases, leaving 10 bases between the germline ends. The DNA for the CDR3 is TGCAGCGTTGAAGGACCGGGAGTCTACGAGCAGTACTTC. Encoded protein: CSVEGPGVYEQYF.

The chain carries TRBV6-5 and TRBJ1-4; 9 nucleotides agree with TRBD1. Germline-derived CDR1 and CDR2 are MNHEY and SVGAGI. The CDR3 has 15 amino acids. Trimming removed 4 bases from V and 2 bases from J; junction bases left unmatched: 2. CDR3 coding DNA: TGTGCCAGCAGTTGGACAGGGGCGACTAATGAAAAACTGTTTTTT. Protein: CASSWTGATNEKLFF.

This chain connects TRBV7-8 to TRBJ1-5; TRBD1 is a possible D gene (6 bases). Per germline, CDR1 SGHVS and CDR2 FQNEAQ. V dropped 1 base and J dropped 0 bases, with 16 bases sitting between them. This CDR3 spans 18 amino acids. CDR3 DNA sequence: TGTGCCAGCAGCTTAGGGACCTACAGGGCACCTAGCAATCAGCCCCAGCATTTT. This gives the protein CASSLGTYRAPSNQPQHF.

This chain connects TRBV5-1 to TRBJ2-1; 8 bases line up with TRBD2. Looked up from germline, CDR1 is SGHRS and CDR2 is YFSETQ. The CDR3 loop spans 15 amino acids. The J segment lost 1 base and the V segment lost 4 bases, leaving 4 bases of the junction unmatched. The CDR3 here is CASSTTSGSYNEQFF. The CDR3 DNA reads TGCGCCAGCAGCACCACTAGCGGTTCCTACAATGAGCAGTTCTTC. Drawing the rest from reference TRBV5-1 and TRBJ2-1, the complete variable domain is KAGVTQTPRYLIKTRGQQVTLSCSPISGHRSVSWYQQTPGQGLQFLFEYFSETQRNKGNFPGRFSGRQFSNSRSEMNVSTLELGDSALYLCASSTTSGSYNEQFFGPGTRLTVL.

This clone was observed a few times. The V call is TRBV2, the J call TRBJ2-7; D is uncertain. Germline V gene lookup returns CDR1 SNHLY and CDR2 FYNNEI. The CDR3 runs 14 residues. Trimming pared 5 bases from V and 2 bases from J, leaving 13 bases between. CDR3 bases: TGTGCCAGCAGTTCGAGAGCCTCCACCTACGAGCAGTACTTC. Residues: CASSSRASTYEQYF.

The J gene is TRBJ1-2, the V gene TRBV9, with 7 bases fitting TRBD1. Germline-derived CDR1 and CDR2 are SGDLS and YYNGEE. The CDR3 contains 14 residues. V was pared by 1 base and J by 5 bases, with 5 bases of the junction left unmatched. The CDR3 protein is CASSVPGTAYGYTF. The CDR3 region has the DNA TGTGCCAGCAGCGTACCGGGGACAGCTTATGGCTACACCTTC.